This T cell receptor (beta chain) appears in the sequencing data of a study of beta chain features in type 1 diabetes. All of the isolated RNA was reverse transcribed, so expressed TCRB transcripts were sequenced. This table comes from immunoSEQ multiplex PCR, and its TCRdb copy is limited to in-frame clones, with some not included. The sample lists about 260,000 clones, roughly 21% occurring once. This CDR3 is built from 12 residues. V shed 6 bases and J shed 6 bases, with 10 bases lying between them. CDR1 is MNHEY, CDR2 SVGAGI, per germline. This clone has just a few counts. Its cognate antigen is unknown. Study-wide results and limits: Shortening of TCRB CDR3s, moderate but significant, appeared in all four CD4+ subsets of Type 1 diabetes patients.

Sample: naive CD4+ T cells from blood. The clonotype originates from a woman in her thirties or forties with type 1 diabetes. The chain links TRBV6-5 to TRBJ2-3; weak D call: TRBD1 (5 bases). This chain's CDR3 is CASSQDSDTQYF. The CDR3 coding sequence is TGTGCCAGCAGCCAAGACAGCGATACGCAGTATTTT.